The clone carrying this TCR beta chain occurred many times. Its antigen is currently unknown. TCRdb redid the calling of the 5' RACE reads with MiXCR, one entry per CDR3 protein. This table has approximately 110,000 distinct CDR3 sequences, approximately 10% appearing once. This sample is part of a study of spatial heterogeneity in lung cancer. Study context: The study sequenced follow-up PBMC samples when they were available, at a median of roughly 22 months after resection.

Study-wide results and caveats: Expanded tumor TCRs that were ubiquitous appeared in blood more at resection than follow-up.

The time point denotes: blood at routine non-recurrence follow-up after resection. V dropped 6 bases and J dropped 5; count of bases not matched to a gene: 3. CDR1 SGHTA and CDR2 FQGTGA come from the germline V gene. The CDR3 is 13 residues long. This material consisted of PBMCs, taken at follow-up. The TCR sequence derives from a female donor with early-stage non-small cell lung cancer. The gene calls are TRBV7-3 and TRBJ2-2, with TRBD1 matching 7 bases. For the CDR3, the DNA is TGTGCCAGCAGTCCACAGGGGACCGGGGAGCTGTTTTTT. Translated: CASSPQGTGELFF.